The source of this T cell receptor beta chain is a study of blood T cell repertoires in COVID-19. The CDR3 is 13 amino acids. Trimming shortened V by 3 bases and J by 9 bases, and 13 bases separated the two germline ends. Germline V CDR1 and CDR2: SGHRS, YFSETQ. As originally analysed: Nucleated cell number was recorded as an estimate derived from reference gene primer amplification. Sequenced by immunoSEQ multiplex PCR; TCRdb stores in-frame clones only, minus some. For V, J and clone size, that table is used; D and trimming come from the DNA. This sample yields under 35,000 clones, of which around four fifths are seen a single time; around a third belongs to the top ten.

The receptor comes from an elderly man with acute or convalescent COVID-19. The chain carries TRBV5-1 and TRBJ2-1; TRBD1 might be the D (7 bases). Sequenced material: peripheral blood. The DNA for the CDR3 is TGCGCCAGCAGCTGGGGGCAGGGGGGTGAGCAGTTCTTC. It yields the protein CASSWGQGGEQFF.